The T cell receptor (beta chain) described here comes from a study of T cell repertoires in cytomegalovirus infection. Study summary: Through public TCR beta signatures, both CMV infection and matching HLA type were indicated. Overall study findings and caveats: Accumulated public TCR beta family frequency recognized individuals carrying CMV together with the relevant HLA. Ex vivo, HLA-C-restricted CMV-specific TCR beta clonotypes prevailed over the rest of the response.

The CDR3 loop spans 13 amino acids. CDR1 is DFQATT, CDR2 SNEGSKA, per germline (reference sequence). V lost 5 bases, J lost 4 bases, and 14 bases lay in between. TCRdb re-called the reads through MiXCR, storing one row per CDR3 protein. The sample lists some 110,000 distinct CDR3 sequences, 10% occurring once. On this clonotype: Its specificity is not known.

The sample was PBMCs, sequenced either directly or after in vitro stimulation (not recorded which). This chain uses TRBV20-1 with TRBJ1-1; D possibly corresponds to TRBD1 (6 bases). This clonotype was obtained from a human donor in good health (CMV status not recorded). Some clones in this sample may be carry-over from other donors' samples. The CDR3 DNA is TGCAGTGCTGAGATGACAGGACTCACTGAAGCTTTCTTT. This encodes CSAEMTGLTEAFF.